The present T cell receptor beta chain was sequenced within a study of blood T cell repertoires in COVID-19. TCRdb's copy holds only in-frame clones and misses some; the assay was immunoSEQ multiplex PCR. The table lists 85,000 or so clones, around 81% of them singletons. CDR3 length equals 12 residues. Germline V gene data show CDR1 as MNHEY and CDR2 as SVGAGI. Trimming removed 9 bases at V and 3 bases at J, with 11 bases between. The chain recombines TRBV6-5 with TRBJ1-2; D uncertain. The sequencing input was peripheral blood. This TCR derives from a man older than 75 with acute or convalescent COVID-19. The CDR3, as DNA: TGTGCCAGTTACCGGGAAGACTATGGCTACACCTTC. This codes for CASYREDYGYTF.